This note documents a single T cell receptor (beta chain) sequence. This receptor's antigen is unknown. No base quality values were provided; no much bigger clone lies one nucleotide off. Receptors were amplified or captured by the immunoSEQ multiplex PCR assay. A mixture of 60 forward primers for TCR Vbeta segments and 13 reverse primers for TCR Jbeta segments was used in the multiplex PCR. A multiplex PCR assay on genomic DNA amplified the CDR3 region of rearranged TCR beta genes. The amplified TCR beta libraries were sequenced on the Illumina HiSeq System as 87-base-pair reads. Under the source paper's analysis protocol: A later analysis counted about 80 million unique TCR beta chains across the 550 to 700 repertoires, and roughly 10 million of these chains were shared by at least two donors. To remove PCR and sequencing errors, raw reads were error-corrected and collapsed into unique sequences using a nearest-neighbor algorithm that merged closely related sequences. CDR3 sequences were aligned to IMGT reference sequences to assign V, D and J gene segments. For a sequence to be retained, at least a six-nucleotide match to both a V gene segment and a J gene segment was required. A rearrangement counted as productive if the CDR3 had no stop codons and remained in frame with V and J, and every other rearrangement counted as non-productive. Following IMGT convention, CDR3 was defined as the stretch from the second conserved V-encoded cysteine to the conserved J-encoded phenylalanine. Sequences without an unambiguous match to a single V gene segment were excluded from the earlier analysis of several hundred of the donors. An earlier analysis of some 500 of the donors classified V segments as functional when productive rearrangements were above 56.7% and as segregating when the standard deviation between donors was above 5%. A statistical classification framework was developed to diagnose cytomegalovirus status using the catalog of TCR beta chain sequences. In a later analysis, TCR nucleotide sequences were compared against IMGT/GENE-DB human TR gene sequences so that V and J genes could be assigned. In a later analysis, CDR3 sequences and most-parsimonious VDJ recombination scenarios were assigned using the TCRdist pipeline. In a later analysis, every TCR beta chain was defined by the combination of its CDR3 amino acid sequence and its V-gene family, and reads without a unique V-gene family were dropped. A later analysis removed 592 highly shared, low-generation-probability nucleotide sequences to deal with suspected cross-contamination and a sequencing artifact. A later analysis calculated a clonal expansion index for each public chain from normalized within-repertoire ranks of inferred template counts. In a later analysis, generation probabilities were computed using a VDJ recombination model fitted to out-of-frame rearrangements, and the results were checked against IGoR. In a later analysis, TCR-TCR, TCR-HLA and TCR-CMV co-occurrence was scored with hypergeometric tests, and a repertoire-size bias correction was applied to TCR pairs. A later analysis estimated false discovery rates by permuting HLA or CMV assignments 20 times. In a later analysis, co-occurring TCRs were grouped using DBSCAN, and TCRdist sequence similarity was added for clustering within HLA-allele-positive subsets. Co-occurrence clustering excluded repertoires with fewer than 30,000 or more than 120,000 public chains, plus five with anomalous nucleotide sharing. Imported from immuneACCESS, the table was reduced by TCRdb to in-frame sequences with V and J called. These copies leave out some clones; in studies compared against another copy, an unresolved V gene accounts for under half, and the cause of the remainder is not known. The V and J calls and clone size were taken over from that table, and D and trimming were inferred from the DNA. The sample has about 160,000 clones on record, about four fifths of them singletons. The top ten clones comprise approximately 12% of the sample.

The germline V gene gives CDR1 as SNHLY and CDR2 as FYNNEI. From the cysteine up to the phenylalanine, the CDR3 has a length of 15 residues. Only the CDR3 DNA stays, 45 bases, in frame from base 1. Trimmed from V: 3 bases; trimmed from J: 5 bases; junction bases lacking a gene match: 7. In total, approximately 690 healthy bone marrow donors made up the cohort. At the time of sampling, all cohort members were nominally healthy, though unrecorded immune exposures were likely present. The donor tested CMV seropositive, placing the donor among the 289 seropositive members of the cohort. A peripheral blood sample was collected from each donor, and TCR beta sequencing was performed on peripheral blood mononuclear cells. The Qiagen DNeasy Blood Extraction Kit was used to extract genomic DNA from the blood cell samples. This sample is drawn from a study of cytomegalovirus exposure and HLA in healthy donors (dated by TCRdb to about 2017). Regarding the study in general: In an earlier analysis of some 550 of the donors, 250 to 350 Gb of sequence data and 90 million to 120 million unique TCR beta sequences from about 180 million T cells were reported. An earlier analysis of some 500 of the donors used high-throughput TCR beta sequencing to judge whether each TCR beta V gene segment behaved as functional or pseudogenic. The genetic ancestry cluster associated with self-reported Caucasian donors included about four fifths of the roughly 380 genotyped donors. A later genetic analysis took genome-wide SNP genotypes for about three fifths of the 666 donors and used that subset as a discovery cohort. Typing coverage varied by locus: about 629-640 donors for A, B, C, DRB1 and DQB1; some 520 for DQA1; approximately 610 for DPA1; about 450 for DPB1. A handful of DR-DQ haplotypes were treated as single units for association and clustering because of strong linkage in the cohort. Along with the roughly 670-subject first cohort, a separate validation cohort of over a hundred different subjects was used. To study patterns of TCR occurrence, a later analysis re-analyzed previously published TCR beta repertoires from 700 or so donors and added high-resolution HLA genotyping. Roughly 300 gigabases of sequencing data and roughly 80 million unique TCR sequences made up an early release that covered over 550 HLA-typed donors. All discovery cohort repertoires had been generated on a single sequencing platform. The study aimed to test whether cataloging public T cell receptors could reveal signatures of past pathogen exposure. To predict cytomegalovirus infection status, the study brought together high-throughput TCR immunosequencing, statistical association of individual TCRs with disease status, and machine learning. Among about 400 genotyped donors of the cohort, an average of about 240,000 unique TCR beta nucleotide sequences was sequenced per donor, of which about 18% were non-productive. HLA typing included class I and class II loci at four-digit resolution. Rather than drawing on any new phenotypic data, the later analysis identified candidate immune exposures from TCR beta sequences and the way those sequences occurred across donors. Alongside the repertoire data, information on donor age, sex, ethnicity and CMV serostatus was compiled. Using immunosequencing, the study profiled T cell repertoires from around 670 subjects and related those repertoires to cytomegalovirus serostatus.

Study-wide conclusions, independent of this receptor: In both the original and validation cohorts, the classifier was reported to diagnose cytomegalovirus status with high specificity and sensitivity. A total of 150 to 200 TCR beta chains were listed by the study as associated with cytomegalovirus. In vitro tests confirmed that a few of the cytomegalovirus-associated TCR beta chains recognize cytomegalovirus antigens. A later genetic analysis reported fewer N-insertions in productive TCRs among donors in an Asian-associated ancestry cluster than the roughly 620-donor mean. Presence/absence analyses assumed roughly uniform sequencing depth across donors, an assumption that may not hold. The only immune exposure information available for the cohort was CMV serostatus. A later analysis reported that several top co-occurrence clusters appeared linked to parvovirus B19, influenza, CMV and Epstein-Barr virus. The cohort was sequenced for TCR beta chains only, and without alpha or paired-chain data the features that could be detected were limited. A later genetic analysis associated a missense DCLRE1C variant with V-gene and J-gene trimming of TCR beta chains, and an independent cohort replicated the association. The earlier analysis of about 600 of the donors excluded some 15 rarely observed V segments, including chromosome 9 orphons, because counts were too low. A group of highly shared sequence variants was considered likely to be a technical artifact of the sequencing pipeline. Some IMGT-functional V segments, including TRBV6-2 and TRBV6-3, could not be told apart with the 87-base-pair reads, so those segments were excluded. In a later analysis, HLA-associated TCR beta chains showed more clonal expansion and lower generation probabilities than non-associated chains that were equally common. While some public TCRs were present in many individuals, most TCR sequences turned up only very rarely across donors. When HLA alleles, especially DR and DQ, strongly co-occurred, TCR associations were difficult to assign to individual alleles. Because HLA typing was unavailable for some donors at each locus, only the typed subset was used in association tests. In a later analysis, some 17,000 TCR beta sequences were associated with specific HLA alleles at a false discovery rate of 0.05. In a later analysis, TCR association rates were found to vary across HLA loci, with the most associated TCRs seen for DRB1 alleles and the fewest for HLA-C alleles. In an earlier analysis of more than 450 of the donors, most TCR beta V segments were observed in productive rearrangements about 87% or about 30% of the time, broadly matching IMGT annotations. Correlated functional status among segregating V segments might be attributable to linkage disequilibrium, but an unknown experimental factor could not be ruled out. The authors suggested that the approach could potentially be generalized to other disease states and immunological phenotypes. Most CMV-associated TCR beta chains appeared to be HLA-restricted in a later analysis, and the HLA associations seemed to be driven largely by CMV exposure. A further reported finding was that TCR beta sequences accurately predicted the HLA-A and HLA-B alleles for most subjects in the first cohort.

The TCR was taken from a middle-aged man in good health and CMV-seropositive. The source material was PBMCs. The rearranged segments are TRBV2 and TRBJ2-5; 9 junctional bases match TRBD2. The CDR3 here reads CASSEGAGGHETQYF. The DNA sequence follows: TGTGCCAGCAGTGAGGGCGCGGGGGGGCATGAGACCCAGTACTTC.